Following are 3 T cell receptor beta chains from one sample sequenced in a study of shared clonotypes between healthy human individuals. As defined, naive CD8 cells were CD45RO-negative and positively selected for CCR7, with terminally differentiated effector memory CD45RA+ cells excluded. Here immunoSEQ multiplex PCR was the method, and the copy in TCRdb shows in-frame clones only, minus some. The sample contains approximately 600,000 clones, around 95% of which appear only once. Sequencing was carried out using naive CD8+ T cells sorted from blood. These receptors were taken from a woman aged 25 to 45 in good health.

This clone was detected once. The CDR3 nucleotides read TGTGCCAGCAGTGAAGCGGGGGGCGACTATGGCTACACCTTC. It yields the protein CASSEAGGDYGYTF. The chain has TRBV2 and TRBJ1-2, with D maybe TRBD1 (6 bases). The CDR3 is made up of 14 amino acids. Trimming removed 0 bases from V and 3 bases from J, with 8 bases in between. CDR1 and CDR2 (germline): SNHLY, FYNNEI.

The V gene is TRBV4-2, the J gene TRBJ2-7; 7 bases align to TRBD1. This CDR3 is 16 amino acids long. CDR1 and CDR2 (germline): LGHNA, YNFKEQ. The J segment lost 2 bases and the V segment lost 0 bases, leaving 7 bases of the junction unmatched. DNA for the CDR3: TGTGCCAGCAGCCAAGAGACAGGGTACCCCGCCTACGAGCAGTACTTC. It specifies CASSQETGYPAYEQYF.

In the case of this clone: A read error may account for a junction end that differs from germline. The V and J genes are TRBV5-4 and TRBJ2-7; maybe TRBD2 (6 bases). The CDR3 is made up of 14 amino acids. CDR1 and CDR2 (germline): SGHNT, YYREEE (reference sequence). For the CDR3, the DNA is TGTGCCAGCAGATTGGGACCGGGAGCCTACGAGCAGTACTTC. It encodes CASRLGPGAYEQYF.